Sequencing of this T cell receptor beta chain was carried out in a study of blood T cell repertoires in COVID-19. Study in general: From T cells, B-cell-depleted T cells, or PBMCs came the material, which was cDNA or gDNA.

Measured with immunoSEQ multiplex PCR; TCRdb has only the in-frame clones, and not every one. The sample shows 170,000 or so clones, around 87% of them seen only once. CDR1 is SGDLS and CDR2 is YYNGEE in the germline V gene. This CDR3 region has 17 residues. The V gene end was trimmed by 1 base and the J gene end by 2 bases; junction bases not matched to a gene: 8. The origin of this receptor is a woman aged 18-29 years who had recovered from COVID-19. The chain uses TRBV9 and TRBJ2-3, with TRBD2 identical over 9 bases. Sequenced material: peripheral blood. The CDR3 spells CASSVSIGGGDTDTQYF. The CDR3 DNA reads as TGTGCCAGCAGCGTAAGCATCGGCGGGGGGGACACAGATACGCAGTATTTT.